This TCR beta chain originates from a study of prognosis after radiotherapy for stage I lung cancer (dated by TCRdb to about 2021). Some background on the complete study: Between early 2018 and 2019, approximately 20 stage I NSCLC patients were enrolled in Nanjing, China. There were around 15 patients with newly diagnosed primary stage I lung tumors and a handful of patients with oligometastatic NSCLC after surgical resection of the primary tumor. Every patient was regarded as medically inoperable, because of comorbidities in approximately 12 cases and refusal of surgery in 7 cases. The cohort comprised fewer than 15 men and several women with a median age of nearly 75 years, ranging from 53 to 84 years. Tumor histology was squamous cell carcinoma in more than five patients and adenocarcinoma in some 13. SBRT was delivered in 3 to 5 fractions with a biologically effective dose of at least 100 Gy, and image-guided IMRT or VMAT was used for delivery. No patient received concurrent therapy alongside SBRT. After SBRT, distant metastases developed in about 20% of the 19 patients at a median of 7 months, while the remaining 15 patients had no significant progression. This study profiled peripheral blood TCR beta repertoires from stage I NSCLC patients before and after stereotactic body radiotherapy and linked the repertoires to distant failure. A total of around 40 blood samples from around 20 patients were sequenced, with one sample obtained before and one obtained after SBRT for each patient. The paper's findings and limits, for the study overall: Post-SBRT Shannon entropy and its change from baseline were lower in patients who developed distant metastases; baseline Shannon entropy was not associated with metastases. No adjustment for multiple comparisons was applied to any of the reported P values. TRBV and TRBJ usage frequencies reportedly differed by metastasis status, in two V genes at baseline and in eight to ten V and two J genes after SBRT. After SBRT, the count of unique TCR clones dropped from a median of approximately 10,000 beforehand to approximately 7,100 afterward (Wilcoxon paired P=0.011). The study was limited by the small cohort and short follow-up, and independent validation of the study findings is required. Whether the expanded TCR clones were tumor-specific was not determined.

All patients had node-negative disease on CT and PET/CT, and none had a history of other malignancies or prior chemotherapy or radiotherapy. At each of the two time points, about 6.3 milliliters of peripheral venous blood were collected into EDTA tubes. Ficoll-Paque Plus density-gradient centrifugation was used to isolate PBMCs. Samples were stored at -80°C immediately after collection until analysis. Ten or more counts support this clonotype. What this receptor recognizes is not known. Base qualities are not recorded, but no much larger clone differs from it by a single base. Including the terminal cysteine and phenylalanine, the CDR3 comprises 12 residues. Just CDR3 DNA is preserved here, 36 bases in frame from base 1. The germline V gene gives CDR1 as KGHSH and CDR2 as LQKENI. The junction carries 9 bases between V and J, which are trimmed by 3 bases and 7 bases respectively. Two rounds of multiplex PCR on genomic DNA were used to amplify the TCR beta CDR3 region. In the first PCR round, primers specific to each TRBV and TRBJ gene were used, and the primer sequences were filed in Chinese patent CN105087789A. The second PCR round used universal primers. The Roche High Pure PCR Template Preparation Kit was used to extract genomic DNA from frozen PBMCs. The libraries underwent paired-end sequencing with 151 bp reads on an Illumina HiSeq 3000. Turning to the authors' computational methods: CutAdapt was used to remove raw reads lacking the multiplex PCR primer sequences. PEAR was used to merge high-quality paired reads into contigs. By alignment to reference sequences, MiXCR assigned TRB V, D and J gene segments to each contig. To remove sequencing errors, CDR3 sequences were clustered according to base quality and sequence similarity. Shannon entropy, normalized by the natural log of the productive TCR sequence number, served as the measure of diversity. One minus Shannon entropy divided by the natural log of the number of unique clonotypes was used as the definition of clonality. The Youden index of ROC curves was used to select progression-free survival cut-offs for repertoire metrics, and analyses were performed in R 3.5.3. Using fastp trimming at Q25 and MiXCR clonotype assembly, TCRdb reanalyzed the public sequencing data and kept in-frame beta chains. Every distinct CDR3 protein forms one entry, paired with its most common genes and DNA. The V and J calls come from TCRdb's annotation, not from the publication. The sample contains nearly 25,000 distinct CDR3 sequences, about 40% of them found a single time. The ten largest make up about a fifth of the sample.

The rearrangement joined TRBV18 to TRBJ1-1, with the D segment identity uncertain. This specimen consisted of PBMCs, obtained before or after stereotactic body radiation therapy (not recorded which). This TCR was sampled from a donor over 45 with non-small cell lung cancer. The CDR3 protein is CASSPGGVEAFF. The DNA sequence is TGTGCCAGCTCACCGGGTGGCGTTGAAGCTTTCTTT.